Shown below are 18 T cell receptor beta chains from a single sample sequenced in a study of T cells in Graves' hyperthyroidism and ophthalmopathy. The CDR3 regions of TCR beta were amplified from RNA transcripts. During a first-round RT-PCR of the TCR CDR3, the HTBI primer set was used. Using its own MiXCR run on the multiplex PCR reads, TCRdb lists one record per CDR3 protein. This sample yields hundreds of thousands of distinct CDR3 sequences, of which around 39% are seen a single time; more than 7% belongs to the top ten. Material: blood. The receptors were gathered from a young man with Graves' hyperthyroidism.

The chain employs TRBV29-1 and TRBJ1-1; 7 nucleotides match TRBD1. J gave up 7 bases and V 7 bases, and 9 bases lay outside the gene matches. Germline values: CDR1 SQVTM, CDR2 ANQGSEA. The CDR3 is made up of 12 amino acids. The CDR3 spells CSAGVDRREAFF. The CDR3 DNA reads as TGCAGCGCCGGTGTGGACAGGCGTGAAGCTTTCTTT.

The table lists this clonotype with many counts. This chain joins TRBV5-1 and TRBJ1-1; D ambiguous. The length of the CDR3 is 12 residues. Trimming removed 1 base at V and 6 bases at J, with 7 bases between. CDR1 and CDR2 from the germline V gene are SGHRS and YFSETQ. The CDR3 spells CASSLTDAEAFF. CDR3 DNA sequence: TGCGCCAGCAGCTTGACCGACGCTGAAGCTTTCTTT.

The CDR3 sequence: CASSGLAGEADTQYF. CDR3 bases: TGTGCCAGCTCCGGACTAGCGGGAGAGGCAGATACGCAGTATTTT. The chain couples TRBV6-4 to TRBJ2-3; 13 nucleotides align to TRBD2. The CDR3 is 15 residues long. Germline values: CDR1 MRHNA, CDR2 SNTAGT. The V segment lost 8 bases and the J segment 4 bases; nucleotides outside the gene matches: 6.

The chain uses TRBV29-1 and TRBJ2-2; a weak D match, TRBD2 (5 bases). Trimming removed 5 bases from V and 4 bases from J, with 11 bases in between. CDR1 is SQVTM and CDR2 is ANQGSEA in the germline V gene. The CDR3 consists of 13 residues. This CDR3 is CSVLGKATGELFF. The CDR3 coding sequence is TGCAGCGTTCTCGGGAAGGCCACCGGGGAGCTGTTTTTT.

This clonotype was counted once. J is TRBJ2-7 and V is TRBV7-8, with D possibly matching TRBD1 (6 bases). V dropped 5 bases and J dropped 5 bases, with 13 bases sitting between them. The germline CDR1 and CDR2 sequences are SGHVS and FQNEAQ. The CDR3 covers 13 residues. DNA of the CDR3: TGTGCCAGCAGCGACAGGCCCCCGGACGAGCAGTACTTC. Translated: CASSDRPPDEQYF.

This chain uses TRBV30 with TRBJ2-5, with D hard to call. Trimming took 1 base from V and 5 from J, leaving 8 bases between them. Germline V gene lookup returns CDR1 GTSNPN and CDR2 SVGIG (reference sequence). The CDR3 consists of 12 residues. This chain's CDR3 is CAWSAIRETQYF. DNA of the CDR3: TGTGCCTGGAGTGCGATACGGGAGACCCAGTACTTC.

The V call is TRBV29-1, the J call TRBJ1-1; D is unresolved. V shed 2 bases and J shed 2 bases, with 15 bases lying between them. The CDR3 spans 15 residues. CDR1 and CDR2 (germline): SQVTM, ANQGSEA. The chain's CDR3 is CSVETAGRGNTEAFF. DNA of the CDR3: TGCAGCGTTGAAACTGCGGGGAGAGGAAACACTGAAGCTTTCTTT.

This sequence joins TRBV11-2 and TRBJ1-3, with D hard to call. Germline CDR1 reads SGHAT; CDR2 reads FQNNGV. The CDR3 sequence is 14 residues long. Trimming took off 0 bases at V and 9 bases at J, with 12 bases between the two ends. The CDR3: CASSLELGTATIYF. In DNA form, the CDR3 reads TGTGCCAGCAGCTTAGAGTTGGGCACCGCCACCATATATTTT.

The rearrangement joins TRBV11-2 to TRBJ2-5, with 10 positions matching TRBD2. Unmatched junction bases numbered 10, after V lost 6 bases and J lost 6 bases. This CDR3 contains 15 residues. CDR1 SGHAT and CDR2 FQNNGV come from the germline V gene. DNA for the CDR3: TGTGCCAGCAGTTCGTCTAGCGGGAGAGGGAAGACCCAGTACTTC. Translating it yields CASSSSSGRGKTQYF.

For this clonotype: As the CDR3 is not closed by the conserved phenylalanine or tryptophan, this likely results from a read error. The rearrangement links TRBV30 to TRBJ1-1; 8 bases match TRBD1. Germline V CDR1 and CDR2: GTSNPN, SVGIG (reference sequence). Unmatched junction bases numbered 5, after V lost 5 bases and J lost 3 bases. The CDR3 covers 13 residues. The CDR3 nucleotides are TGTGCCTGGGATGGGACAGGATACACTGAAGCTTTCCTT. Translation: CAWDGTGYTEAFL.

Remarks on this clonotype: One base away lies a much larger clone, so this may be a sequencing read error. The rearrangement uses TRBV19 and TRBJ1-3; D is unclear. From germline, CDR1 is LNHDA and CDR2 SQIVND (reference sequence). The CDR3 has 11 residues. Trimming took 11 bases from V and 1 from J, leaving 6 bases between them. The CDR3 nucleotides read TGTGCCGCGGAGTCTGGAAACACCATATATTTT. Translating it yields CAAESGNTIYF.

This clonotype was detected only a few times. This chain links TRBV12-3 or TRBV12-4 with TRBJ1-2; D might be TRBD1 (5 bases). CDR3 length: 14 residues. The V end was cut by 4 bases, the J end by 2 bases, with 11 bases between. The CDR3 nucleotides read TGTGCCAGCAGTTCCAAGGGGCTAAACTATGGCTACACCTTC. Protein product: CASSSKGLNYGYTF.

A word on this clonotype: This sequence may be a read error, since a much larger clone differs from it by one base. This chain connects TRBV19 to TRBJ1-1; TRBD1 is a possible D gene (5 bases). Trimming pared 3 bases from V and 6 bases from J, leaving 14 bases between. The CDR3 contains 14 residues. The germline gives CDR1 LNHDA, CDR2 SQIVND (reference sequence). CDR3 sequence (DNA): TGTGCCAGTAGTATGGGCAGGGAAGGGTCTGAAGCTTTCTTT. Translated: CASSMGREGSEAFF. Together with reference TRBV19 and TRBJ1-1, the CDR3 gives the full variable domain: DGGITQSPKYLFRKEGQNVTLSCEQNLNHDAMYWYRQDPGQGLRLIYYSQIVNDFQKGDIAEGYSVSREKKESFPLTVTSAQKNPTAFYLCASSMGREGSEAFFGQGTRLTVV.

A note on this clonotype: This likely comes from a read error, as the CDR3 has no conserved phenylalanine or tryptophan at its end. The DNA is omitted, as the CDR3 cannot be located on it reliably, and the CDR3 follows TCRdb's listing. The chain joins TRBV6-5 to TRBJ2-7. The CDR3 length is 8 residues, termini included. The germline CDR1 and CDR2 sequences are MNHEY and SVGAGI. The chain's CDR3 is CASSYSLQ.

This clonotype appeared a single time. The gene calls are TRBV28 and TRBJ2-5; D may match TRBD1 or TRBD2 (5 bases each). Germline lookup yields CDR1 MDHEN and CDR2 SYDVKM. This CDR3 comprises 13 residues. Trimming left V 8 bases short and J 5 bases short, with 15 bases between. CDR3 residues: CASGTTNGETQYF. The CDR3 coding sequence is TGTGCCAGCGGGACCACGAATGGGGAGACCCAGTACTTC. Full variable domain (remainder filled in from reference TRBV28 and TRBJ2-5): DVKVTQSSRYLVKRTGEKVFLECVQDMDHENMFWYRQDPGLGLRLIYFSYDVKMKEKGDIPEGYSVSREKKERFSLILESASTNQTSMYLCASGTTNGETQYFGPGTRLLVL.

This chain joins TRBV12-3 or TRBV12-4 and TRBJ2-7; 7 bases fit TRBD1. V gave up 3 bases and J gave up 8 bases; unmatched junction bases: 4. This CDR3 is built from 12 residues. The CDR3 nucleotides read TGTGCCAGCAGTTTCCCACAGGGGAAGCAGTACTTC. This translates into CASSFPQGKQYF.

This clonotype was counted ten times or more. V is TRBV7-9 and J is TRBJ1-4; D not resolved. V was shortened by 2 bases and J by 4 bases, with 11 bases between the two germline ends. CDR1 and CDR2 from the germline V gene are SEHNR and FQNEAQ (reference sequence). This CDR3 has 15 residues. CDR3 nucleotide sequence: TGTGCCAGCAGCTTAACCCAGGAGTTTAATGAAAAACTGTTTTTT. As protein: CASSLTQEFNEKLFF.

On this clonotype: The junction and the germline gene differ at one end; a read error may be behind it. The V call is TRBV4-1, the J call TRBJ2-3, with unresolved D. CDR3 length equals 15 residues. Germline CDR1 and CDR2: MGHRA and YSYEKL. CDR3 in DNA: TGTGCCAGCAGCCAAGATAGTCTGCGCACAGATACGCAGTATTTT. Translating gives CASSQDSLRTDTQYF.